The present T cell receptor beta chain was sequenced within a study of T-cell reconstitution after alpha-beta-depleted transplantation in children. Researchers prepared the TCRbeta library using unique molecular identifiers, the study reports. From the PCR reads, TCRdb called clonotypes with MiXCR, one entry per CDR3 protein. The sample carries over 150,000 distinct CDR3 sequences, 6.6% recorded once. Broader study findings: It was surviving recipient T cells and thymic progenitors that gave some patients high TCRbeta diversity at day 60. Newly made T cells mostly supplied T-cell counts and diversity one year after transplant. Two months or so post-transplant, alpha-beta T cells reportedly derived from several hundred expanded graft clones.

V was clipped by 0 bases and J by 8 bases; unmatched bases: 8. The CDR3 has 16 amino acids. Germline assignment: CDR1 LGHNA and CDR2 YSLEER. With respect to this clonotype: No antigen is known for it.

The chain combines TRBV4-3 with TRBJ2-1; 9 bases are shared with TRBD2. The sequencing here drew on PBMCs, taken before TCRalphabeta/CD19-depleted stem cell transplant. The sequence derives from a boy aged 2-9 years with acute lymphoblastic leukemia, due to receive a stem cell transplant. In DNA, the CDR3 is TGCGCCAGCAGCCAAGAGGGGCGGGAGGGCCATTATGAGCAGTTCTTC. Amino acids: CASSQEGREGHYEQFF.